What follows are 3 T cell receptor beta chains derived from one specimen sequenced in a study of shared clonotypes between healthy human individuals. The repertoire was sequenced with immunoSEQ multiplex PCR; TCRdb's copy has only in-frame clones and lacks some. The table shows over 800,000 clones, with 80% to 95% occurring only once. Only CD45RO-negative cells positively selected for CCR7 counted as naive CD8 cells, so terminally differentiated effector memory CD45RA+ cells were excluded. Sequencing input: naive CD8+ T cells sorted from blood. These TCRs come from a man aged 25 to 40 in good health.

The chain is built from TRBV11-2 and TRBJ1-1; D possibly corresponds to TRBD1 (5 bases). CDR3 length equals 15 residues. V shed 2 bases and J shed 10 bases, with 20 bases lying between them. Germline CDR1 reads SGHAT; CDR2 reads FQNNGV. For the CDR3, the DNA is TGTGCCAGCAGCTTAAATGTGGGGGGAACACTGAGAGCTTTCTTT. Encoded protein: CASSLNVGGTLRAFF.

CDR3 loop: CSVLAQNINTQYF. The CDR3 DNA reads as TGCAGCGTTTTAGCCCAGAATATCAATACGCAGTATTTT. The chain is built from TRBV29-1 and TRBJ2-3; no reliable D call. Germline values: CDR1 SQVTM, CDR2 ANQGSEA. The V gene lost 5 bases and the J gene lost 7 bases, with 16 bases spanning the gap. The CDR3 runs 13 residues.

The chain is built from TRBV4-3 and TRBJ2-1; a possible D gene is TRBD2 (5 bases). CDR1 LGHNA and CDR2 YSLEER come from the germline V gene. The CDR3 consists of 18 residues. Deletions cut 0 bases from V and 2 bases from J, with 17 bases between. The CDR3 region has the DNA TGCGCCAGCAGCCAAGAGAGTATCGGGATGGAGGCCTACAATGAGCAGTTCTTC. It is translated as CASSQESIGMEAYNEQFF.